The next 27 T cell receptor beta chains were all read from a single sample in a study of regulatory T cells in long-lasting Graves disease. CDR3 regions were amplified by Arm-PCR using iRepertoire HTBI primers to build TCR beta libraries. MiXCR was run by TCRdb on the multiplex PCR reads, yielding one entry per CDR3 protein. This repertoire shows almost 450,000 distinct CDR3 sequences, about 17% found once; its top ten account for about 10%. Time point here: newly diagnosed GD, antithyroid drugs for less than 3 months. From PBMCs, RNA was extracted and then used to make the TCR library. These same data were also listed under a study on T cells in Graves' hyperthyroidism and ophthalmopathy.

The sample in question was peripheral blood mononuclear cells (PBMCs), obtained at new diagnosis, from a patient treated with antithyroid drugs. Receptors were obtained from a woman aged 25 to 39 with Graves disease.

There are a few counts of this clonotype. The chain uses TRBV10-3 and TRBJ1-3; 8 bases line up with TRBD1. Germline loops: CDR1 ENHRY, CDR2 SYGVKD. This CDR3 region has 13 residues. V lost 10 bases, J lost 2 bases, and 4 bases stayed unmatched. In DNA form, the CDR3 reads TGTGCCACTCGGACAGGGACTGGAAACACCATATATTTT. Translating it yields CATRTGTGNTIYF.

This clonotype was detected ten times or more. The J gene is TRBJ2-7, the V gene TRBV20-1; 7 positions agree with TRBD2. CDR1 is DFQATT and CDR2 is SNEGSKA in the germline V gene (reference sequence). The CDR3 is 14 residues long. V shed 3 bases, J shed 3 bases, and the junction held 8 bases outside the gene matches. The CDR3: CSARLAGADYEQYF. The CDR3 region has the DNA TGCAGTGCTAGGTTGGCGGGAGCCGACTACGAGCAGTACTTC.

This clonotype was counted only a few times. The chain combines TRBV19 with TRBJ2-1; TRBD2 agrees at 11 bases. The length of the CDR3 is 17 residues. With 4 bases clipped from V and 7 bases from J, the junction kept 12 bases outside the gene matches. Per germline, CDR1 LNHDA and CDR2 SQIVND (reference sequence). CDR3 amino acids: CASSTRLAGRGKNEQFF. For the CDR3, the DNA is TGTGCCAGTAGTACGAGACTAGCGGGACGAGGGAAAAATGAGCAGTTCTTC.

This clonotype showed up just a few times. This chain connects TRBV13 to TRBJ2-7; possible D gene TRBD2, 6 bases. V was clipped by 6 bases and J by 5 bases, with 14 bases between them. CDR3 length: 13 residues. From germline, CDR1 is PRHDT and CDR2 FYEKMQ (reference sequence). CDR3 sequence (DNA): TGTGCCAGCAGGGACGGGAGAGGCGACGAGCAGTACTTC. Amino acids: CASRDGRGDEQYF.

This clonotype was seen at least ten times. This chain connects TRBV7-3 to TRBJ1-4; D uncertain. The CDR3 loop spans 13 amino acids. With 3 bases removed from V and 8 bases from J, the gap between germline ends came to 10 bases. Germline loops: CDR1 SGHTA, CDR2 FQGTGA. The CDR3 DNA reads as TGTGCCAGCAGCTTTACCCGAGGAGAAAAACTGTTTTTT. It specifies CASSFTRGEKLFF.

This chain connects TRBV6-1 to TRBJ1-5; D unclear. The CDR3 is 12 residues long. Trimming left V 1 base short and J 6 bases short, with 4 bases between. CDR1 MNHNS and CDR2 SASEGT come from the germline V gene. CDR3 nucleotide sequence: TGTGCCAGCAGTGAAGGCGCTCAGCCCCAGCATTTT. It yields the protein CASSEGAQPQHF.

This clonotype occurred many times. The chain couples TRBV6-5 to TRBJ2-7; 9 bases are shared with TRBD2. Per germline, CDR1 MNHEY and CDR2 SVGAGI. V shed 1 base, J shed 0 bases, and the junction held 10 bases outside the gene matches. This CDR3 region has 18 residues. This CDR3 reads CASSYLYTSGLSSYEQYF. The CDR3 nucleotides are TGTGCCAGCAGTTACTTATACACTAGCGGGTTGAGCTCCTACGAGCAGTACTTC.

This clonotype appeared a few times. The chain has TRBV5-6 and TRBJ2-3; 8 bases align to TRBD2. Trimming cost V 2 bases and J 3 bases; bases outside gene matches: 8. In germline, CDR1 is SGHDT, CDR2 YYEEEE. The CDR3 contains 16 residues. Written as DNA, the CDR3 is TGTGCCAGCAGCTTATTAGGAGCGGGAGTTACAGATACGCAGTATTTT. It translates to CASSLLGAGVTDTQYF.

Note on this clonotype: A single base separates this from a much larger clone, so it may be a read error. The V gene is TRBV6-1, the J gene TRBJ1-2; no clear D. The CDR3 consists of 12 residues. Germline CDR1 is MNHNS and CDR2 is SASEGT. The CDR3 region has the DNA TGTGCCAGCAGTCTCTCGGACCTTGGCTGCACCTTC. The encoded protein is CASSLSDLGCTF.

This clonotype came up a few times. The chain joins TRBV4-1 to TRBJ1-1; D is unclear. In germline, CDR1 is MGHRA, CDR2 YSYEKL. V shed 1 base and J shed 0 bases, with 24 bases lying between them. The CDR3 covers 20 residues. CDR3 coding DNA: TGCGCCAGCAGCCAAGCCAGATTGCTAACCGGACGTAACATGAACACTGAAGCTTTCTTT. Translated: CASSQARLLTGRNMNTEAFF.

This clonotype was counted ten times or more. The gene calls are TRBV5-1 and TRBJ1-2, with D maybe TRBD1 (5 bases). CDR1 and CDR2 from the germline V gene are SGHRS and YFSETQ. The CDR3 spans 14 residues. The V end lost 3 bases, the J end lost 6 bases, and 15 bases lay between the germline ends. CDR3 nucleotides: TGCGCCAGCAGCTGGGGGGGGGAATCGGATGGCTACACCTTC. Amino acids: CASSWGGESDGYTF.

Ten or more counts support this clonotype. The chain combines TRBV2 with TRBJ2-5; 12 nucleotides align to TRBD2. The germline gives CDR1 SNHLY, CDR2 FYNNEI. V trimming: 5 bases; J trimming: 2 bases; junction bases outside the gene matches: 3. The length of the CDR3 is 15 residues. The CDR3 is CASSQGLAGQETQYF. CDR3 nucleotide sequence: TGTGCCAGCAGTCAAGGACTAGCGGGGCAAGAGACCCAGTACTTC.

This clonotype was seen ten or more times. J is TRBJ2-5 and V is TRBV12-3 or TRBV12-4, with 12 bases lining up with TRBD2. V lost 5 bases to trimming and J lost 5 bases; unmatched junction nucleotides: 6. The CDR3 covers 15 residues. The CDR3 nucleotides are TGTGCCAGCAGTAACACCGGGACTAGCGGGGAGACCCAGTACTTC. This codes for CASSNTGTSGETQYF.

This clonotype was observed many times. The chain uses TRBV11-3 and TRBJ2-2; D is perhaps TRBD1 (5 bases). CDR3 length: 14 residues. V lost 5 bases and J lost 7, with 14 bases in between. The germline gives CDR1 SGHNT, CDR2 YENEEA. DNA for the CDR3: TGTGCCAGCAGCCCTCGACAGAATGTCGGGGAGCTGTTTTTT. Translating gives CASSPRQNVGELFF.

This clonotype was observed a handful of times. This chain uses TRBV5-5 with TRBJ2-5; a weak D match, TRBD2 (6 bases). CDR1 SGHKS and CDR2 YYEKEE come from the germline V gene (reference sequence). V lost 1 base to trimming and J lost 5 bases, with 9 bases between them. There are 13 residues in the CDR3. This CDR3 reads CASSLTSFETQYF. CDR3 nucleotides: TGTGCCAGCAGCTTGACTAGCTTCGAGACCCAGTACTTC.

The J gene is TRBJ2-2, the V gene TRBV19, with D perhaps TRBD1 (6 bases). The germline V gene has CDR1 LNHDA and CDR2 SQIVND (reference sequence). Trimming removed 4 bases from V and 6 bases from J, with 9 bases in between. The CDR3 sequence is 13 residues long. The chain's CDR3 is CASSNQGSGELFF. Written as DNA, the CDR3 is TGTGCCAGTAGTAACCAGGGGTCCGGGGAGCTGTTTTTT.

This clonotype was seen at least ten times. V and J are TRBV5-8 and TRBJ2-1; weak D call: TRBD2 (5 bases). The germline gives CDR1 SGHTS, CDR2 YDEGEE. The germline V and J ends were trimmed by 5 bases and 2 bases, with 11 bases remaining between them. CDR3 length: 14 amino acids. The CDR3 DNA sequence: TGTGCCAGCAGACGTGGAGGAACCTACAATGAGCAGTTCTTC. This encodes CASRRGGTYNEQFF.

This clonotype was seen ten or more times. This chain joins TRBV28 and TRBJ2-2, with D maybe TRBD1 (5 bases). Germline assignment: CDR1 MDHEN and CDR2 SYDVKM. Trimming stripped 7 bases from V and 4 bases from J, with 19 bases between. There are 16 residues in the CDR3. In nucleotides, the CDR3 is TGTGCCAGCATCCCCGCAGGGCCCTATCTCACCGGGGAGCTGTTTTTT. The encoded protein is CASIPAGPYLTGELFF.

The chain carries TRBV30 and TRBJ2-3, with 8 bases lining up with TRBD2. The J segment lost 4 bases and the V segment lost 8 bases, leaving 17 bases of the junction unmatched. The CDR3 covers 16 residues. The germline V gene has CDR1 GTSNPN and CDR2 SVGIG (reference sequence). CDR3 coding DNA: TGTGCCCGGGGGGGAAAACGGGAGGGCCTCGCAGATACGCAGTATTTT. This encodes CARGGKREGLADTQYF.

The chain employs TRBV18 and TRBJ1-2, with 10 bases aligning to TRBD1. This CDR3 has 15 residues. V lost 3 bases and J lost 8; bases outside the gene matches: 9. Germline V gene data show CDR1 as KGHSH and CDR2 as LQKENI. In DNA, the CDR3 is TGTGCCAGCTCACCCCGGGACAGGGGAGCTGAAGGCTACACCTTC. Its translation is CASSPRDRGAEGYTF.

In its sample, this clonotype was seen a few times. The chain carries TRBV12-3 or TRBV12-4 and TRBJ1-6, with D unresolved. V was trimmed by 2 bases and J by 2 bases, leaving 7 bases between them. The CDR3 length is 15 residues. The CDR3 spells CASSLRPTYNSPLHF. CDR3 nucleotide sequence: TGTGCCAGCAGTTTACGACCGACCTATAATTCACCCCTCCACTTT.

The chain employs TRBV10-3 and TRBJ2-3; D is perhaps TRBD2 (6 bases). The V end was cut by 8 bases, the J end by 2 bases, with 8 bases between. Germline CDR1 reads ENHRY; CDR2 reads SYGVKD. There are 12 residues in the CDR3. For the CDR3, the DNA is TGTGCCATCGGAGGGGCCACAGATACGCAGTATTTT. Protein: CAIGGATDTQYF.

At least ten counts were recorded for this clonotype. The rearrangement uses TRBV20-1 and TRBJ2-1; D ambiguous. The germline V and J ends were trimmed by 6 bases and 4 bases, with 10 bases remaining between them. Germline-derived CDR1 and CDR2 are DFQATT and SNEGSKA (reference sequence). The CDR3 runs 12 residues. CDR3 region: CSASAQYNEQFF. The CDR3 DNA sequence: TGCAGTGCGTCTGCACAGTACAATGAGCAGTTCTTC.

This clonotype was recorded many times. The rearrangement links TRBV2 to TRBJ2-7; perhaps D is TRBD1 or TRBD2 (5 bases each). With 3 bases removed from V and 3 bases from J, the gap between germline ends came to 18 bases. The CDR3 runs to 16 residues. Germline V gives CDR1 SNHLY, CDR2 FYNNEI. CDR3 DNA: TGTGCCAGCAGTGACCGCCTCGGGGCTAGTGGCTACGAGCAGTACTTC. It is translated as CASSDRLGASGYEQYF.

For the CDR3, the DNA is TGTGCCTCGGGGGCGGGACAACTCGAGCAGTACTTC. Protein: CASGAGQLEQYF. The V and J genes are TRBV10-3 and TRBJ2-7, with D perhaps TRBD1 or TRBD2 (6 bases each). CDR3 length: 12 residues. Germline values: CDR1 ENHRY, CDR2 SYGVKD. The germline V and J ends were trimmed by 11 bases and 6 bases, with 17 bases remaining between them.

This clonotype has a count of ten or more. CDR3 coding DNA: TGTGCCAGCAGCCAGATAGCCACTGAAGCTTTCTTT. Amino acids: CASSQIATEAFF. The V gene is TRBV3-1, the J gene TRBJ1-1, with D unresolved. Germline V gives CDR1 LGHDT, CDR2 YNNKEL (reference sequence). The CDR3 consists of 12 residues. V was pared by 3 bases and J by 4 bases, with 6 bases between.

At least ten counts were recorded for this clonotype. CDR3 DNA sequence: TGCAGTGCTAGAGGCGGACTAGCGGGAACAAACCAAGAGACCCAGTACTTC. It translates to CSARGGLAGTNQETQYF. The V gene is TRBV20-1, the J gene TRBJ2-5, with 12 bases matching TRBD2. Germline V gene lookup returns CDR1 DFQATT and CDR2 SNEGSKA (reference sequence). The CDR3 has 17 amino acids. The ends lost 1 base at V and 0 bases at J; junction bases unmatched: 6.